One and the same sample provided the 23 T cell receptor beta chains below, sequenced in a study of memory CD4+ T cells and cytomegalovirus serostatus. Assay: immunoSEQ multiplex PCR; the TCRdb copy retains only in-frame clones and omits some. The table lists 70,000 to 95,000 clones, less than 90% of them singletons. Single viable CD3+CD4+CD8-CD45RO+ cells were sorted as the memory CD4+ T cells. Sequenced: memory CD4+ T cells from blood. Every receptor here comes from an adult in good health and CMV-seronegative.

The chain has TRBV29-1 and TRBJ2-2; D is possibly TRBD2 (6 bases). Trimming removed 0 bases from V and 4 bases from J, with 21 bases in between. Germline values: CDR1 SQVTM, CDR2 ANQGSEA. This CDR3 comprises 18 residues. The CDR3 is CSVEEVKGTPSGTGELFF. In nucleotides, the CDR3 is TGCAGCGTTGAAGAAGTCAAAGGGACTCCCTCGGGCACCGGGGAGCTGTTTTTT.

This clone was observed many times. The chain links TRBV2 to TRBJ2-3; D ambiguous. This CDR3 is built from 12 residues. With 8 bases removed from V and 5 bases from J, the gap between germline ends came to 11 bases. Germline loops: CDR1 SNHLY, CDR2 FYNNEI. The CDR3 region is CASGPSGDTQYF. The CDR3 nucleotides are TGTGCCAGCGGACCGTCCGGAGATACGCAGTATTTT. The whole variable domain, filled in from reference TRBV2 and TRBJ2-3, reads EPEVTQTPSHQVTQMGQEVILRCVPISNHLYFYWYRQILGQKVEFLVSFYNNEISEKSEIFDDQFSVERPDGSNFTLKIRSTKLEDSAMYFCASGPSGDTQYFGPGTRLTVL.

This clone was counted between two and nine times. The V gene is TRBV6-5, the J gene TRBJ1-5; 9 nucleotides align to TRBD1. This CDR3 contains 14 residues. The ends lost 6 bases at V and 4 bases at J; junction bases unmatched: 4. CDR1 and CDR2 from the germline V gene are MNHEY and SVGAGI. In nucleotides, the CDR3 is TGTGCCAGCAGACAAGGGACAGGGAATCAGCCCCAGCATTTT. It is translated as CASRQGTGNQPQHF.

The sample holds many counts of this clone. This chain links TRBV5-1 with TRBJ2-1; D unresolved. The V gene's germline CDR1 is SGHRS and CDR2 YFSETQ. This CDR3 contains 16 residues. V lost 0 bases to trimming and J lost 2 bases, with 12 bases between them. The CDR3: CASSLAGSLTYNEQFF. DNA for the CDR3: TGCGCCAGCAGCTTGGCCGGGTCCCTTACCTACAATGAGCAGTTCTTC.

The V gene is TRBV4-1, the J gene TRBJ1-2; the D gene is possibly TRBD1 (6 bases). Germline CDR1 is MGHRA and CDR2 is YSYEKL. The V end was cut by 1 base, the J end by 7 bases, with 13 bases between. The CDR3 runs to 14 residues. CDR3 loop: CASSQAQGESGYTF. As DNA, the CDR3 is TGCGCCAGCAGCCAAGCACAGGGTGAATCTGGCTACACCTTC.

In DNA form, the CDR3 reads TGCGCCAGCAGCTTGGATAGGCCGAACACTGAAGCTTTCTTT. Translated: CASSLDRPNTEAFF. V usage is TRBV5-1 and J usage is TRBJ1-1; the D is unclear. The germline V and J ends were trimmed by 0 bases and 1 base, with 7 bases remaining between them. Germline CDR1 and CDR2: SGHRS and YFSETQ. This CDR3 has 14 residues.

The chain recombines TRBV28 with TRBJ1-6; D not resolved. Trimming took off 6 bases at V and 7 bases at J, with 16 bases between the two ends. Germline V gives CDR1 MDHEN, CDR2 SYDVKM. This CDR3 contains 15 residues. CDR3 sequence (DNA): TGTGCCAGCAGACCCCGCTCTCCTGCCAATTCACCCCTCCACTTT. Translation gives CASRPRSPANSPLHF.

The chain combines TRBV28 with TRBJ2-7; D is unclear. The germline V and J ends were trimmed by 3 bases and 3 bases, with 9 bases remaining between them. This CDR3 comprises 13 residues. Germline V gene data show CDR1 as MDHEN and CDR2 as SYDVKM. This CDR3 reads CASSFEGLYEQYF. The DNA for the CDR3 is TGTGCCAGCAGTTTCGAAGGCCTCTACGAGCAGTACTTC.

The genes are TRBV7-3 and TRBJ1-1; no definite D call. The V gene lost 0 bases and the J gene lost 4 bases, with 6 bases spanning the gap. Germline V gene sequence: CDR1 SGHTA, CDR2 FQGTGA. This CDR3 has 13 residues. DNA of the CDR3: TGTGCCAGCAGCTTAACGGACCGCACTGAAGCTTTCTTT. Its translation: CASSLTDRTEAFF.

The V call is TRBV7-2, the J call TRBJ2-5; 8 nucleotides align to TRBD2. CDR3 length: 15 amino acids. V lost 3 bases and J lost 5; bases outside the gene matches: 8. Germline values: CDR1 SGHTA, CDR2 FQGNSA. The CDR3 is CASSFQRGWGETQYF. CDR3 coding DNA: TGTGCCAGCAGCTTCCAGCGGGGGTGGGGGGAGACCCAGTACTTC.

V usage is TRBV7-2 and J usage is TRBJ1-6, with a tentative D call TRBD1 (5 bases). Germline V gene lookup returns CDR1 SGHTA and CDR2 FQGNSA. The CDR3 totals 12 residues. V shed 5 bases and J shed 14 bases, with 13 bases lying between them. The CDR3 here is CASSTPGVALHF. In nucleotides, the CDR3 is TGTGCCAGCAGCACTCCGGGGGTCGCCCTCCACTTT.

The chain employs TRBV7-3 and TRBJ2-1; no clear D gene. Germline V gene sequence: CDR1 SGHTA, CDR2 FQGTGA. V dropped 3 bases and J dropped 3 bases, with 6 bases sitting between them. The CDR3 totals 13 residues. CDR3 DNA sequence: TGTGCCAGCAGCTTCGCTCTCTACAATGAGCAGTTCTTC. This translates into CASSFALYNEQFF. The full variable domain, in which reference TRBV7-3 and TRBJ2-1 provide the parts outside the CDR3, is GAGVSQTPSNKVTEKGKYVELRCDPISGHTALYWYRQSLGQGPEFLIYFQGTGAADDSGLPNDRFFAVRPEGSVSTLKIQRTERGDSAVYLCASSFALYNEQFFGPGTRLTVL.

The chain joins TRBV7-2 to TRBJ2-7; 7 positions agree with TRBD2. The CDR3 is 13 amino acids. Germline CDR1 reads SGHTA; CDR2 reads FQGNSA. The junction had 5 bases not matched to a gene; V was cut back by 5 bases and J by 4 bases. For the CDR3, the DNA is TGTGCCAGCAGCCTGGGGCGGGAGTACGAGCAGTACTTC. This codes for CASSLGREYEQYF.

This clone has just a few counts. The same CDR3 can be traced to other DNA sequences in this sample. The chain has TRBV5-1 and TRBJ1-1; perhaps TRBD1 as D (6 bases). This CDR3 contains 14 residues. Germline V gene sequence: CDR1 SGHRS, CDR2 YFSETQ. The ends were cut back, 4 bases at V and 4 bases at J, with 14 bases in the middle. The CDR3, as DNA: TGCGCCAGCAGCCTAGTGGGAGGGGGCACTGAAGCTTTCTTT. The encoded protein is CASSLVGGGTEAFF.

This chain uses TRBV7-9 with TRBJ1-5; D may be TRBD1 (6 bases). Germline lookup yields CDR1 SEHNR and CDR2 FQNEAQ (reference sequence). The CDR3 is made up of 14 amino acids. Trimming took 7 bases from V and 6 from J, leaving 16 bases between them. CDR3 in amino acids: CASTTTGGGQPQHF. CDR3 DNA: TGTGCCAGCACCACGACAGGCGGCGGTCAGCCCCAGCATTTT.

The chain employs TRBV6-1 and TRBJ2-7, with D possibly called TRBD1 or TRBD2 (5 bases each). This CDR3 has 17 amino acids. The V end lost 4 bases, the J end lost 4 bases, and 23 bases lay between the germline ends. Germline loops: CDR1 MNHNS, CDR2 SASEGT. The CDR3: CASSGRGASMTLYEQYF. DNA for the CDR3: TGTGCCAGCAGTGGCCGAGGGGCTAGTATGACCTTATACGAGCAGTACTTC.

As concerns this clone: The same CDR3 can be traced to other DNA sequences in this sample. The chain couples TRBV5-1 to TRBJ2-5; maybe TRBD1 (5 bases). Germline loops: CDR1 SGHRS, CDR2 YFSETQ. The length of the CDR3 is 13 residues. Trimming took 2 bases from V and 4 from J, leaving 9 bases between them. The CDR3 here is CASSFPQGETQYF. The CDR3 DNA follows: TGCGCCAGCAGCTTCCCCCAGGGAGAGACCCAGTACTTC.

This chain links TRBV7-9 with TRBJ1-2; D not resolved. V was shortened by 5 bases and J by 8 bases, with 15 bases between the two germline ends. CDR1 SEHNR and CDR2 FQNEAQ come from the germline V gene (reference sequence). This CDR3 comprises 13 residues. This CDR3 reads CASSEEPVLGYTF. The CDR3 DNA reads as TGTGCCAGCAGCGAGGAGCCCGTTCTGGGCTACACCTTC.

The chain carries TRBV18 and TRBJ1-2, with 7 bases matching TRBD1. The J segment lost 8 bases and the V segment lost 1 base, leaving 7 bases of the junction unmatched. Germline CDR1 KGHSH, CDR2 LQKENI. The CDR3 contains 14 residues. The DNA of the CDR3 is TGTGCCAGCTCACCACAGGGGGCAGAAACGGGCTACACCTTC. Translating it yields CASSPQGAETGYTF.

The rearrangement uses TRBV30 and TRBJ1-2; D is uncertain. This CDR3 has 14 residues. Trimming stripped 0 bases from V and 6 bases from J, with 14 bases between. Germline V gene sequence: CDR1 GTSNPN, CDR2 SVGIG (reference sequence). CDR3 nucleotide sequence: TGTGCCTGGAGTGTAGTTCTCCTGGTGAATGGCTACACCTTC. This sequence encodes CAWSVVLLVNGYTF.

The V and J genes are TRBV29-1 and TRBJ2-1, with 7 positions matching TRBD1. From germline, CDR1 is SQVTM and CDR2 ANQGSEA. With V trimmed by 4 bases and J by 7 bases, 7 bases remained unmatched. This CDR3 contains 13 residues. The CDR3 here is CSVGGQQGNEQFF. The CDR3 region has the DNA TGCAGCGTTGGGGGACAGCAAGGGAATGAGCAGTTCTTC.

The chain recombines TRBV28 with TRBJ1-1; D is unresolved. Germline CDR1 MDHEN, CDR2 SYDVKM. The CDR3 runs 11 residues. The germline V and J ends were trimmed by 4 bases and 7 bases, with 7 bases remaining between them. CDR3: CASSSIREAFF. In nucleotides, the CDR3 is TGTGCCAGCAGTTCGATCCGTGAAGCTTTCTTT.

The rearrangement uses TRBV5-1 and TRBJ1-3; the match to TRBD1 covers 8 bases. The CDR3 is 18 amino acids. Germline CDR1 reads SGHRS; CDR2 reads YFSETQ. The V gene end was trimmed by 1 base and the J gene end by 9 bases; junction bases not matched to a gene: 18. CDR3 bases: TGCGCCAGCAGCTTGAGGGGCCCCGGGACAGGTATTACCCCCACCATATATTTT. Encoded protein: CASSLRGPGTGITPTIYF.